The 28 T cell receptor beta chains below were found in one sample sequenced in a study of CD8+ T cells in alopecia areata. TCR sequencing used cDNA made by reverse transcription of extracted RNA. Libraries were prepared by immunoSEQ multiplex PCR; TCRdb keeps only in-frame clonotypes and omits some of them. This sample has 150,000 to 250,000 clones, with roughly 60% found just once. Treatment reported: oral pan-JAK inhibitor, 5-10 mg twice daily. The source was CD4+ T cells sorted from blood, collected at week 24, from a patient treated with tofacitinib. The source is a human donor with alopecia areata.

V and J are TRBV12-5 and TRBJ2-7; D not certain. Germline-derived CDR1 and CDR2 are LGHNT and FRNRAP. The CDR3 consists of 12 residues. V was clipped by 1 base and J by 4 bases, with 5 bases between them. This CDR3 reads CASGLDDYEQYF. The CDR3 nucleotides are TGTGCTAGTGGTTTGGATGATTACGAGCAGTACTTC.

The V and J genes are TRBV5-4 and TRBJ1-4; possibly TRBD1 for D (5 bases). V was trimmed by 1 base and J by 8 bases, leaving 12 bases between them. Germline V gene lookup returns CDR1 SGHNT and CDR2 YYREEE (reference sequence). The CDR3 is 14 residues long. The CDR3 loop is CASSLPGSEEKLFF. CDR3 nucleotides: TGTGCCAGCAGCTTGCCAGGGAGCGAGGAAAAACTGTTTTTT.

This clone was observed many times. The chain uses TRBV6-1 and TRBJ2-3; D uncertain. Germline loops: CDR1 MNHNS, CDR2 SASEGT. The CDR3 is 14 amino acids. V was trimmed by 1 base and J by 6 bases, leaving 11 bases between them. CDR3 nucleotides: TGTGCCAGCAGTGAAGGGAACCACCTGGATACGCAGTATTTT. This codes for CASSEGNHLDTQYF.

The chain uses TRBV19 and TRBJ2-1; possible D gene TRBD1, 6 bases. The length of the CDR3 is 16 residues. The germline CDR1 and CDR2 sequences are LNHDA and SQIVND (reference sequence). V lost 2 bases to trimming and J lost 4 bases, with 15 bases between them. The CDR3 region is CASSIFTGTLYNEQFF. DNA for the CDR3: TGTGCCAGTAGTATATTCACTGGGACACTATACAATGAGCAGTTCTTC.

This clone was seen a handful of times. The J gene is TRBJ1-5, the V gene TRBV27; 10 bases match TRBD1. Germline V lookup: CDR1 MNHEY, CDR2 SMNVEV (reference sequence). V gave up 4 bases and J gave up 3 bases; unmatched junction bases: 9. The CDR3 runs 17 residues. In DNA form, the CDR3 reads TGTGCCAGCAGTTCGGTTACCGGGACAGGGGTCAATCAGCCCCAGCATTTT. It is translated as CASSSVTGTGVNQPQHF.

The V gene is TRBV6-1, the J gene TRBJ2-5; 11 nucleotides match TRBD1. CDR1 is MNHNS and CDR2 is SASEGT in the germline V gene. The length of the CDR3 is 14 residues. V lost 7 bases, J lost 4 bases, and 5 bases stayed unmatched. This CDR3 reads CASTRTGGSETQYF. As DNA, the CDR3 is TGTGCCAGCACAAGGACAGGGGGCTCAGAGACCCAGTACTTC.

V is TRBV29-1 and J is TRBJ1-2, with D possibly matching TRBD1 (6 bases). V was cut by 6 bases and J by 2 bases, with 13 bases left in between. The length of the CDR3 is 13 residues. Germline loops: CDR1 SQVTM, CDR2 ANQGSEA. CDR3 nucleotide sequence: TGCAGCGTGGGAAAGGGGGGGAACTATGGCTACACCTTC. This translates into CSVGKGGNYGYTF.

V and J are TRBV29-1 and TRBJ1-5; D remains ambiguous. V lost 4 bases to trimming and J lost 0 bases, with 13 bases between them. Per germline, CDR1 SQVTM and CDR2 ANQGSEA. This CDR3 has 15 amino acids. The CDR3 loop reads CSVGQGRNSNQPQHF. CDR3 bases: TGCAGCGTTGGCCAAGGGCGAAATAGCAATCAGCCCCAGCATTTT.

The chain is built from TRBV5-1 and TRBJ2-7; D not certain. Trimming left V 0 bases short and J 0 bases short, with 7 bases between. Germline CDR1 is SGHRS and CDR2 is YFSETQ. The CDR3 is 14 residues long. The CDR3: CASSLDYLSYEQYF. The CDR3 coding sequence is TGCGCCAGCAGCTTGGACTACCTCTCCTACGAGCAGTACTTC.

This clone was seen just once. The chain employs TRBV5-1 and TRBJ1-1; D is undetermined. V was cut by 4 bases and J by 0 bases, with 10 bases left in between. Germline-derived CDR1 and CDR2 are SGHRS and YFSETQ. This CDR3 is 14 amino acids long. The CDR3 DNA sequence: TGCGCCAGCAGCGAGGCAAGAATGAACACTGAAGCTTTCTTT. Its protein is CASSEARMNTEAFF.

The chain uses TRBV14 and TRBJ1-6, with D uncertain. CDR1 SGHDN and CDR2 FVKESK come from the germline V gene. V lost 1 base and J 6 bases, leaving 7 bases between the germline ends. The CDR3 length is 14 residues. This CDR3 is CASSQGRINSPLHF. CDR3 nucleotide sequence: TGTGCCAGCAGCCAAGGAAGGATTAATTCACCCCTCCACTTT.

The chain employs TRBV18 and TRBJ1-1; a weak D match, TRBD1 (6 bases). CDR3 size: 12 residues. Germline assignment: CDR1 KGHSH and CDR2 LQKENI. The ends were cut back, 0 bases at V and 10 bases at J, with 9 bases in the middle. CDR3 protein: CASSPPTGGAFF. The CDR3 DNA reads TGTGCCAGCTCACCACCGACAGGAGGAGCTTTCTTT.

The chain carries TRBV18 and TRBJ2-1, with 9 bases fitting TRBD1. The germline V gene encodes CDR1 KGHSH and CDR2 LQKENI. The junction had 8 bases not matched to a gene; V was cut back by 2 bases and J by 15 bases. The CDR3 covers 13 residues. CDR3 coding DNA: TGTGCCAGCTCACCAGACCGGGACAGGGAGTCGTTCTTC. Translating gives CASSPDRDRESFF.

The rearrangement joins TRBV5-4 to TRBJ2-2, with no clear D. Between the trimmed V and J ends, which lost 4 bases and 8 bases, there was a span of 9 bases. The CDR3 runs 12 residues. CDR1 is SGHNT and CDR2 is YYREEE in the germline V gene (reference sequence). The CDR3: CASSADVGELFF. CDR3 nucleotide sequence: TGTGCCAGCAGCGCGGATGTAGGGGAGCTGTTTTTT.

DNA of the CDR3: TGTGCCAGCAGTCCCTTCTCAGGGGAGGGCTACACCTTC. Translation: CASSPFSGEGYTF. This chain links TRBV25-1 with TRBJ1-2, with D possibly being TRBD1 (6 bases). With 5 bases removed from V and 8 bases from J, the gap between germline ends came to 15 bases. This CDR3 is built from 13 residues. Germline V lookup: CDR1 MGHDK, CDR2 SYGVNS.

The chain uses TRBV5-4 and TRBJ2-2; TRBD1 is a possible D gene (6 bases). This CDR3 has 14 residues. The germline gives CDR1 SGHNT, CDR2 YYREEE (reference sequence). The ends were cut back, 4 bases at V and 1 base at J, with 8 bases in the middle. The chain's CDR3 is CASSPGQNTGELFF. In DNA form, the CDR3 reads TGTGCCAGCAGCCCGGGACAGAACACCGGGGAGCTGTTTTTT.

This rearrangement joins TRBV7-7 to TRBJ2-2; D is ambiguous. Trimming took 5 bases from V and 2 from J, leaving 9 bases between them. There are 14 residues in the CDR3. Germline CDR1 is SSHAT and CDR2 is FNYEAQ (reference sequence). CDR3 sequence (DNA): TGTGCCAGCAGCCCCAGCTTTAACACCGGGGAGCTGTTTTTT. As protein: CASSPSFNTGELFF.

The chain joins TRBV4-3 to TRBJ1-1, with unresolved D. V lost 4 bases, J lost 1 base, and 7 bases lay in between. Germline loops: CDR1 LGHNA, CDR2 YSLEER. The CDR3 is made up of 13 amino acids. CDR3 nucleotide sequence: TGCGCCAGCAGCCCCCGACAGAACACTGAAGCTTTCTTT. It is translated as CASSPRQNTEAFF.

This clone occurred a few times. The chain links TRBV14 to TRBJ2-3; 7 bases map to TRBD2. The CDR3 is 16 residues long. V lost 3 bases to trimming and J lost 1 base; unmatched junction nucleotides: 7. Germline V gene lookup returns CDR1 SGHDN and CDR2 FVKESK. The DNA for the CDR3 is TGTGCCAGCAGCCATATCGCAGGGAGGGGCACAGATACGCAGTATTTT. Its protein product is CASSHIAGRGTDTQYF.

The genes are TRBV5-1 and TRBJ1-4, with D tentatively TRBD1 (5 bases). CDR3 length equals 16 residues. Germline V CDR1 and CDR2: SGHRS, YFSETQ. The ends were cut back, 2 bases at V and 8 bases at J, with 19 bases in the middle. The CDR3, as DNA: TGCGCCAGCAGCTTCGCCTTCGCGGGGCAAGGAGAAAAACTGTTTTTT. Translation gives CASSFAFAGQGEKLFF.

The chain carries TRBV2 and TRBJ2-5; TRBD1 aligns across 7 bases. J lost 2 bases, V lost 6 bases, and 3 bases had no gene match. The CDR3 spans 13 residues. Germline V gives CDR1 SNHLY, CDR2 FYNNEI. The CDR3 here is CASSLGQQETQYF. CDR3 nucleotide sequence: TGTGCCAGCAGCCTGGGACAGCAAGAGACCCAGTACTTC.

This clone was counted a few times. For the CDR3, the DNA is TGTGCCAAGCTAGGGGATACGCAGTATTTT. This translates into CAKLGDTQYF. The chain recombines TRBV10-3 with TRBJ2-3, with unresolved D. Germline CDR1 and CDR2: ENHRY and SYGVKD. This CDR3 spans 10 amino acids. V lost 10 bases, J lost 6 bases, and 8 bases lay in between.

The chain employs TRBV19 and TRBJ2-7, with 9 bases that match TRBD1. This CDR3 region has 14 residues. Trimming took 5 bases from V and 2 from J; bases not matched to a gene: 4. Germline CDR1 reads LNHDA; CDR2 reads SQIVND (reference sequence). CDR3 bases: TGTGCCAGTAGTTCCGGGACAGGGCCCTACGAGCAGTACTTC. It specifies CASSSGTGPYEQYF.

The chain carries TRBV7-2 and TRBJ1-3; TRBD1 matches 8 bases. Unmatched junction bases numbered 10, after V lost 5 bases and J lost 4 bases. The CDR3 runs 16 residues. Per the germline V gene, CDR1 is SGHTA and CDR2 is FQGNSA. The CDR3 spells CASSAYRGSGGNTIYF. The CDR3 DNA sequence: TGTGCCAGCAGCGCGTACAGGGGGTCTGGAGGAAACACCATATATTTT.

This clone came up a few times. The chain joins TRBV9 to TRBJ2-5; D uncertain. Trimming removed 2 bases from V and 0 bases from J, with 8 bases in between. This CDR3 has 14 amino acids. Germline V gives CDR1 SGDLS, CDR2 YYNGEE. In DNA form, the CDR3 reads TGTGCCAGCAGCGTCTCGGGCTACCAAGAGACCCAGTACTTC. Encoded protein: CASSVSGYQETQYF.

The gene calls are TRBV6-1 and TRBJ1-5; D gene unclear. Germline CDR1 and CDR2: MNHNS and SASEGT. Trimming shortened V by 4 bases and J by 7 bases, and 5 bases separated the two germline ends. The CDR3 covers 11 residues. CDR3 nucleotides: TGTGCCAGCAGTGTGGGACAGCCCCAGCATTTT. Protein: CASSVGQPQHF.

There are a few counts of this clone. V and J are TRBV7-8 and TRBJ2-3; D remains unclear. CDR1 SGHVS and CDR2 FQNEAQ come from the germline V gene. The ends were cut back, 5 bases at V and 2 bases at J, with 5 bases in the middle. The CDR3 has 12 amino acids. In DNA, the CDR3 is TGTGCCAGCAGCATATTCACAGATACGCAGTATTTT. This translates into CASSIFTDTQYF. The variable domain in full, with the rest retrieved from reference TRBV7-8 and TRBJ2-3, is GAGVSQSPRYKVAKRGQDVALRCDPISGHVSLFWYQQALGQGPEFLTYFQNEAQLDKSGLPSDRFFAERPEGSVSTLKIQRTQQEDSAVYLCASSIFTDTQYFGPGTRLTVL.

The chain has TRBV6-6 and TRBJ1-6, with 7 bases fitting TRBD1. J lost 7 bases, V lost 6 bases, and 12 bases had no gene match. This CDR3 is built from 16 residues. Germline V gene lookup returns CDR1 MNHNY and CDR2 SVGAGI (reference sequence). The CDR3 nucleotides are TGTGCCAGCAGCCCAAGGACAGGCTTTGACAATTCACCCCTCCACTTT. The encoded protein is CASSPRTGFDNSPLHF.